The rows below give T cell receptor beta chains drawn from one sample of a study of a mutant IDH1 vaccine in newly diagnosed glioma. These receptors' targets are unknown. Method: immunoSEQ multiplex PCR; TCRdb's copy keeps in-frame clones and lacks some. The top ten hold more than 4% of the sample, which has tens of thousands of clones, 60% to 85% seen once. The sequenced sample was PBMCs, obtained from a glioma patient whose treatment included an IDH1 peptide vaccine. The receptors come from a woman in her forties with glioma. Some clones in this sample may be carry-over from other donors' samples. Each CDR3 is given with its conserved first and last residue. Fields, in order: J gene, D gene, clone size, V gene, CDR3 protein, CDR3 DNA. The D gene is left open where the match is weak. Not all rows give a size; the values are once, few, many and, for expanded clones, a class.

j_call: TRBJ1-2
d_call: TRBD1
clone_size: NA
v_call: TRBV27
cdr3_aa: CASSSARGQGIYGYTF
cdr3_nt: TGTGCCAGCAGTTCCGCCAGGGGACAGGGAATTTATGGCTACACCTTC

j_call: TRBJ2-5
d_call: NA
clone_size: NA
v_call: TRBV21-1
cdr3_aa: CASSKAPAGGPETQYF
cdr3_nt: TGTGCCAGCAGCAAAGCGCCGGCGGGGGGCCCGGAGACCCAGTACTTC

j_call: TRBJ1-5
d_call: NA
clone_size: NA
v_call: TRBV6-5
cdr3_aa: CASSSTGTGQPQHF
cdr3_nt: TGTGCCAGCAGTTCAACAGGGACGGGTCAGCCCCAGCATTTT

j_call: TRBJ2-1
d_call: TRBD1
clone_size: NA
v_call: TRBV5-5
cdr3_aa: CAISLVQGAYNEQFF
cdr3_nt: TGTGCCATCAGCTTGGTACAGGGGGCCTACAATGAGCAGTTCTTC

j_call: TRBJ2-7
d_call: NA
clone_size: NA
v_call: TRBV30
cdr3_aa: CAWIKLDRPYEQYF
cdr3_nt: TGTGCCTGGATTAAGCTGGATAGGCCCTACGAGCAGTACTTC

j_call: TRBJ1-6
d_call: NA
clone_size: NA
v_call: TRBV11-2
cdr3_aa: CASSLDRTSYNSPLHF
cdr3_nt: TGTGCCAGCAGCTTAGACAGGACCTCCTATAATTCACCCCTCCACTTT

j_call: TRBJ2-7
d_call: TRBD1
clone_size: NA
v_call: TRBV6-5
cdr3_aa: CASRRQDRTYEQYF
cdr3_nt: TGTGCCAGCAGACGACAGGACAGGACCTACGAGCAGTACTTC

j_call: TRBJ1-4
d_call: TRBD1
clone_size: NA
v_call: TRBV6-1
cdr3_aa: CATRMGEGGEKLFF
cdr3_nt: TGTGCCACCCGGATGGGGGAAGGGGGCGAAAAACTGTTTTTT

j_call: TRBJ1-5
d_call: TRBD1
clone_size: NA
v_call: TRBV30
cdr3_aa: CAWGPDRVGQPQHF
cdr3_nt: TGCGCCTGGGGCCCAGACAGGGTAGGTCAGCCCCAGCATTTT

j_call: TRBJ1-5
d_call: NA
clone_size: NA
v_call: TRBV27
cdr3_aa: CASSSRDSNQPQHF
cdr3_nt: TGTGCCAGCAGTTCACGGGACAGCAATCAGCCCCAGCATTTT

j_call: TRBJ2-7
d_call: NA
clone_size: NA
v_call: TRBV5-1
cdr3_aa: CASSRHQSYEQYF
cdr3_nt: TGCGCCAGCAGTAGACACCAATCCTACGAGCAGTACTTC

j_call: TRBJ2-1
d_call: TRBD1
clone_size: NA
v_call: TRBV5-1
cdr3_aa: CASSLKGRQGGYNEQFF
cdr3_nt: TGCGCCAGCAGCTTGAAAGGACGACAGGGGGGGTACAATGAGCAGTTCTTC

j_call: TRBJ1-1
d_call: NA
clone_size: NA
v_call: TRBV7-2
cdr3_aa: CASSVARASEAFF
cdr3_nt: TGTGCCAGCAGCGTCGCCAGGGCTAGTGAAGCTTTCTTT

j_call: TRBJ2-7
d_call: NA
clone_size: NA
v_call: TRBV2
cdr3_aa: CASYTMRGQQYF
cdr3_nt: TGTGCCAGCTACACTATGCGGGGCCAGCAGTACTTC

j_call: TRBJ1-2
d_call: NA
clone_size: NA
v_call: TRBV13
cdr3_aa: CASSSPTGPYGYTF
cdr3_nt: TGTGCCAGCAGCTCCCCGACAGGCCCCTATGGCTACACCTTC

j_call: TRBJ2-5
d_call: TRBD2
clone_size: NA
v_call: TRBV2
cdr3_aa: CASSVGLAARDQYF
cdr3_nt: TGTGCCAGCAGTGTTGGACTAGCTGCGAGGGACCAGTACTTC

j_call: TRBJ1-5
d_call: NA
clone_size: few
v_call: TRBV5-1
cdr3_aa: CASSLARVKGNQPQHF
cdr3_nt: TGCGCCAGCAGCTTGGCCAGGGTAAAAGGGAATCAGCCCCAGCATTTT

j_call: TRBJ1-4
d_call: NA
clone_size: NA
v_call: TRBV6-1
cdr3_aa: CASRLRIANEKLFF
cdr3_nt: TGTGCCAGCAGACTGCGCATTGCGAATGAAAAACTGTTTTTT

j_call: TRBJ1-2
d_call: TRBD1
clone_size: NA
v_call: TRBV29-1
cdr3_aa: CSVDDRGSYGYTF
cdr3_nt: TGCAGCGTGGATGACAGGGGGAGCTATGGCTACACCTTC

j_call: TRBJ1-4
d_call: TRBD1
clone_size: few
v_call: TRBV28
cdr3_aa: CASRRQGVILTNEKLFF
cdr3_nt: TGTGCCAGCAGACGACAGGGGGTCATTCTAACTAATGAAAAACTGTTTTTT

j_call: TRBJ1-1
d_call: NA
clone_size: NA
v_call: TRBV19
cdr3_aa: CASTRGGDYTEAFF
cdr3_nt: TGTGCCAGTACGCGGGGCGGTGATTACACTGAAGCTTTCTTT

j_call: TRBJ1-1
d_call: NA
clone_size: few
v_call: TRBV4-2
cdr3_aa: CASSQGPEAFF
cdr3_nt: TGTGCCAGCAGCCAAGGCCCTGAAGCTTTCTTT

j_call: TRBJ1-1
d_call: NA
clone_size: few
v_call: TRBV2
cdr3_aa: CASSPGVNTEAFF
cdr3_nt: TGTGCCAGCAGCCCAGGGGTGAACACTGAAGCTTTCTTT

j_call: TRBJ1-1
d_call: NA
clone_size: few
v_call: TRBV27
cdr3_aa: CASSLYRNTEAFF
cdr3_nt: TGTGCCAGCAGTTTATACAGGAACACTGAAGCTTTCTTT

j_call: TRBJ1-1
d_call: NA
clone_size: NA
v_call: TRBV4-2
cdr3_aa: CASSQDLGTEAFF
cdr3_nt: TGTGCCAGCAGCCAAGATTTGGGAACTGAAGCTTTCTTT

j_call: TRBJ1-1
d_call: NA
clone_size: few
v_call: TRBV6-5
cdr3_aa: CASSYVSSGDTEAFF
cdr3_nt: TGTGCCAGCAGTTACGTTTCTTCAGGGGACACTGAAGCTTTCTTT

j_call: TRBJ1-6
d_call: NA
clone_size: NA
v_call: TRBV6-1
cdr3_aa: CASSPRDRSNSPLHF
cdr3_nt: TGTGCCAGCAGTCCCCGGGACCGAAGTAATTCACCCCTCCACTTT

j_call: TRBJ2-7
d_call: NA
clone_size: few
v_call: TRBV4-1
cdr3_aa: CASSQGPGHDEQYF
cdr3_nt: TGCGCCAGCAGCCAAGGACCCGGGCACGACGAGCAGTACTTC

j_call: TRBJ2-3
d_call: NA
clone_size: once
v_call: TRBV7-9
cdr3_aa: CASSLAGGAKDTQYF
cdr3_nt: TGTGCCAGCAGCTTAGCGGGGGGGGCGAAAGATACGCAGTATTTT

j_call: TRBJ2-3
d_call: NA
clone_size: medium-sized
v_call: TRBV7-2
cdr3_aa: CAIGAQHDTQYF
cdr3_nt: TGTGCTATCGGGGCGCAGCACGATACGCAGTATTTT

j_call: TRBJ1-6
d_call: NA
clone_size: NA
v_call: TRBV6-6
cdr3_aa: CASSYGGQTPPLHF
cdr3_nt: TGTGCCAGCAGTTACGGGGGACAAACTCCACCCCTCCACTTT

j_call: TRBJ2-1
d_call: TRBD2
clone_size: NA
v_call: TRBV5-1
cdr3_aa: CASSSSGTSVWEQFF
cdr3_nt: TGCGCCAGCAGCTCCTCCGGGACTAGCGTGTGGGAGCAGTTCTTC

j_call: TRBJ2-5
d_call: NA
clone_size: NA
v_call: TRBV6-5
cdr3_aa: CASSAGQWEETQYF
cdr3_nt: TGTGCCAGCAGTGCCGGACAGTGGGAAGAGACCCAGTACTTC

j_call: TRBJ2-7
d_call: NA
clone_size: NA
v_call: TRBV7-9
cdr3_aa: CASSLEGNEQYF
cdr3_nt: TGTGCCAGCAGCTTGGAAGGAAACGAGCAGTACTTC

j_call: TRBJ2-2
d_call: TRBD2
clone_size: once
v_call: TRBV13
cdr3_aa: CASSPKWASGGAGELFF
cdr3_nt: TGTGCCAGCAGCCCCAAATGGGCTAGCGGGGGGGCTGGGGAGCTGTTTTTT

j_call: TRBJ2-2
d_call: NA
clone_size: few
v_call: TRBV6-5
cdr3_aa: CASSHTGELFF
cdr3_nt: TGTGCCAGCAGTCACACCGGGGAGCTGTTTTTT